This TCR beta chain stems from a study of T-cell memory formation after mild COVID-19 (TCRdb year 2021). As for the study more broadly: TCR sequence clusters from the two donors were largely donor specific. Longitudinal TCRalpha and TCRbeta repertoire sequencing tracked T-cell clones expanding and contracting after mild COVID-19 in a couple of donors. The cohort comprised two young, previously healthy adult volunteers, one female and one male.

From the cysteine up to the phenylalanine, the CDR3 has a length of 16 residues. Just CDR3 DNA is preserved here, 48 bases in frame from base 1. The germline V gene yields SGHRS for CDR1 and YFSETQ for CDR2. The germline V end is reduced by 4 bases and the J end by 1 base; junction bases left unmatched: 9. The sequencer was an Illumina NovaSeq 6000. cDNA libraries for TCRalpha and TCRbeta were prepared by 5'RACE using constant-segment primers, with sample barcodes and unique molecular identifiers added. RNA was extracted from every sample with Trizol reagent. Amplification of the libraries took two PCR steps, and the second step added a second sample barcode plus Illumina TruSeq adapters. Libraries were sequenced on an Illumina NovaSeq with 2 x 150 bp paired-end reads. On the study's bioinformatics: With migec v1.2.7, reads were demultiplexed and then collapsed into UMI-guided consensus sequences. Using mixcr v2.1.11, the UMI consensuses were aligned to TRA and TRB V and J templates and assembled into clonotypes. A clonotype was counted as expanded or contracted only if both edgeR and NoisET called the change significant, with noise models trained on biological replicates. For edgeR calls, a false discovery rate-adjusted p below 0.01 and a log2 fold-change threshold of 1 were applied. As an exploratory analysis of dynamics, max-normalized trajectories of the 1000 most abundant clonotypes were examined with PCA combined with hierarchical clustering. Separately sequenced CD4+ and CD8+ repertoires were used to assign a CD4 or CD8 phenotype to each responding clone. Through fastp at Q25 and MiXCR, TCRdb rebuilt clones from the public reads, retaining in-frame beta chains. Rows matching on CDR3 protein sequence are summarized as one entry with the most common DNA and genes. TCRdb assigned the V and J calls; the authors' analysis was not used. Counted in this sample were roughly 250,000 distinct CDR3 sequences; about 17% of them appeared once. Approximately 3.6% of the sample is in the top ten clones.

Ficoll-Paque density gradient centrifugation was the method used to isolate PBMCs. The table lists this clonotype with a few counts. The antigen it recognizes is unknown. Base-call qualities are not available, and no considerably larger clone is one nucleotide away. General findings and caveats noted by the study authors: Contracting CD4+ clones were located mainly in the CM and EM memory subsets, whereas CD8+ clones were found to be enriched in EMRA. The study included only a couple of mild cases, and larger cohorts that include severe cases with pre-infection samples were judged to be necessary. The second-wave clones that peaked on day 37 were not confirmed to be SARS-CoV-2 specific. Clones contracting from day 15 to 85 had balanced CD4/CD8 phenotypes, while a second wave expanding from day 15 to 37 was biased towards CD4+. Some responding clones were found in pre-infection memory, which suggests that pre-existing cross-reactive memory T cells took part in the SARS-CoV-2 response.

The sequenced material came from PBMCs or a T cell subset sorted from them (not recorded which). The V and J segments used are TRBV5-1 and TRBJ2-3; a stretch of 7 junction bases matches TRBD1. The sequence was obtained from a young man who had mild COVID-19 (a few samples of this study predate the infection). The sample titles of this study are shuffled in the database, so cell type and time point are left out; the donor was told from shared clones. CDR3 loop: CASSHQRQGGTDTQYF. In nucleotide form, the sequence is TGCGCCAGCAGCCATCAAAGACAGGGCGGCACAGATACGCAGTATTTT.